This entry lists 19 T cell receptor beta chains sequenced from one sample in a study of T cell repertoires in cytomegalovirus infection (dated by TCRdb to about 2019). Sequencing was carried out with an Illumina HiSeq 1500. The public reads were quality trimmed at Q25 with fastp and then assembled into clones with MiXCR by TCRdb, keeping productive beta chains. Each record represents a unique CDR3 protein, reported with the most common genes and DNA among its rows. The sample table shows some 300,000 distinct CDR3 sequences, and approximately 15% are seen once. Jointly, the top ten make up 7% to 9.5% of the sample. Source material: PBMCs. Receptors were obtained from a human donor in good health (CMV status not recorded). Some clones in this sample may be carry-over from other donors' samples.

Points on this clonotype: One end of the junction fails to match germline, which may point to a read error. The V and J genes are TRBV5-1 and TRBJ2-3; D remains unclear. CDR3 length: 13 amino acids. Germline V gives CDR1 SGHRS, CDR2 YFSETQ. CDR3 residues: CAGSPDRWDTQYF. The CDR3 coding sequence is TGCGCCGGCAGCCCCGATCGCTGGGATACGCAGTATTTT.

This clonotype turned up a few times. V is TRBV6-2 or TRBV6-3 and J is TRBJ2-7; 9 nucleotides agree with TRBD2. V dropped 2 bases and J dropped 3; count of bases not matched to a gene: 14. Germline V gene lookup returns CDR1 MNHEY and CDR2 SVGEGT. The CDR3 is 18 amino acids. The CDR3: CASSYQTSGRRVFYEQYF. The CDR3 nucleotides read TGTGCCAGCAGTTACCAGACTAGCGGTCGCCGAGTTTTCTACGAGCAGTACTTC.

The chain links TRBV6-5 to TRBJ2-1; 10 bases match TRBD2. CDR1 and CDR2 from the germline V gene are MNHEY and SVGAGI. V shed 5 bases, J shed 6 bases, and the junction held 4 bases outside the gene matches. The CDR3 has 14 amino acids. The CDR3 loop is CASSGLAEPNEQFF. The DNA of the CDR3 is TGTGCCAGCAGTGGACTAGCGGAACCCAATGAGCAGTTCTTC.

This sequence joins TRBV2 and TRBJ2-1, with 8 bases lining up with TRBD2. The CDR3 runs to 15 residues. The V gene's germline CDR1 is SNHLY and CDR2 FYNNEI. V lost 7 bases and J lost 4; bases outside the gene matches: 9. The CDR3 DNA is TGTGCCAGCACCGAACTAGCGGCGTCATACAATGAGCAGTTCTTC. Encoded protein: CASTELAASYNEQFF.

A few counts support this clonotype. J is TRBJ2-1 and V is TRBV19, with 9 bases aligning to TRBD2. The ends lost 5 bases at V and 6 bases at J; junction bases unmatched: 17. This CDR3 has 18 residues. The V gene's germline CDR1 is LNHDA and CDR2 SQIVND (reference sequence). CDR3 protein: CASSQQTVSGLAFNEQFF. The CDR3 region has the DNA TGTGCCAGTAGTCAACAGACGGTTTCGGGACTAGCTTTCAATGAGCAGTTCTTC.

This clonotype was observed at least ten times. The V call is TRBV7-2, the J call TRBJ2-3; 8 bases fit TRBD2. The CDR3 is 19 amino acids. Germline V gene sequence: CDR1 SGHTA, CDR2 FQGNSA. V was pared by 1 base and J by 4 bases, with 16 bases of the junction left unmatched. CDR3 sequence: CASSLVGGRRAHMADTQYF. The CDR3 region has the DNA TGTGCCAGCAGCTTAGTGGGCGGGAGGAGGGCCCACATGGCAGATACGCAGTATTTT. The full variable domain, rest sourced from reference TRBV7-2 and TRBJ2-3, is GAGVSQSPSNKVTEKGKDVELRCDPISGHTALYWYRQSLGQGLEFLIYFQGNSAPDKSGLPSDRFSAERTGGSVSTLTIQRTQQEDSAVYLCASSLVGGRRAHMADTQYFGPGTRLTVL.

This clonotype was counted a few times. V is TRBV28 and J is TRBJ2-1; D may be TRBD1 or TRBD2 (5 bases each). CDR1 MDHEN and CDR2 SYDVKM come from the germline V gene. V shed 8 bases and J shed 9 bases, with 20 bases lying between them. The CDR3 totals 14 residues. CDR3 sequence: CASRGAIKVVEQFF. CDR3 sequence (DNA): TGTGCCAGCCGAGGGGCCATCAAAGTGGTTGAGCAGTTCTTC.

V is TRBV10-3 and J is TRBJ1-1; a possible D gene is TRBD1 (5 bases). Germline CDR1 reads ENHRY; CDR2 reads SYGVKD. Trimming removed 8 bases at V and 4 bases at J, with 23 bases between. CDR3 size: 16 residues. In nucleotides, the CDR3 is TGTGCCATCGGGGGAAACCGCGAAGGTTCGGGCACTGAAGCTTTCTTT. This gives the protein CAIGGNREGSGTEAFF.

This clonotype has ten or more counts. The chain carries TRBV12-3 or TRBV12-4 and TRBJ2-7; the D gene is possibly TRBD2 (6 bases). CDR3 length: 11 residues. V lost 4 bases to trimming and J lost 9 bases, with 10 bases between them. The CDR3 nucleotides are TGTGCCAGCAGTTCTAGCGCGTGGCAGTACTTC. Translation gives CASSSSAWQYF.

Here the CDR3 reads CSAVSGTQAFF. As DNA, the CDR3 is TGCAGTGCTGTTTCGGGGACTCAAGCTTTCTTT. The chain combines TRBV20-1 with TRBJ1-1; TRBD1 is a possible D gene (5 bases). Germline CDR1 DFQATT, CDR2 SNEGSKA (reference sequence). The V and J ends lost 5 bases and 9 bases respectively, with 13 bases between them. The CDR3 loop spans 11 amino acids.

This clonotype was seen ten or more times. This rearrangement joins TRBV20-1 to TRBJ2-7, with 9 bases identical to TRBD2. In germline, CDR1 is DFQATT, CDR2 SNEGSKA (reference sequence). Germline trimming cut 3 bases from V and 4 bases from J; bases unmatched to any gene: 7. The CDR3 length is 14 residues. The CDR3: CSASPSGILYEQYF. DNA for the CDR3: TGCAGTGCTAGTCCTAGCGGGATCTTGTACGAGCAGTACTTC.

This clonotype was recorded at least ten times. The chain employs TRBV7-3 and TRBJ2-1; D call uncertain. Germline lookup yields CDR1 SGHTA and CDR2 FQGTGA. This CDR3 is built from 13 residues. The V gene lost 3 bases and the J gene lost 4 bases, with 7 bases spanning the gap. The CDR3 DNA reads TGTGCCAGCAGCTTCTCCGGATACAATGAGCAGTTCTTC. Translated: CASSFSGYNEQFF.

This clonotype was seen many times. The genes are TRBV7-6 and TRBJ2-7; TRBD2 matches 7 bases. CDR1 is SGHVS and CDR2 is FNYEAQ in the germline V gene. The CDR3 is made up of 16 amino acids. The J segment lost 3 bases and the V segment lost 5 bases, leaving 13 bases of the junction unmatched. The CDR3 DNA follows: TGTGCCAGCAGCCCATCCGGGGCGGGAGAAGTCTACGAGCAGTACTTC. Protein: CASSPSGAGEVYEQYF.

At least ten counts were recorded for this clonotype. V and J are TRBV25-1 and TRBJ2-1; 8 nucleotides match TRBD1. This CDR3 contains 14 residues. The junction had 1 base not matched to a gene; V was cut back by 6 bases and J by 0 bases. Germline values: CDR1 MGHDK, CDR2 SYGVNS. The CDR3 nucleotides read TGTGCCAGCAGGGGGACAGGCTCCTACAATGAGCAGTTCTTC. Amino acid sequence: CASRGTGSYNEQFF.

This clonotype was found many times. V and J are TRBV7-2 and TRBJ2-5; 9 bases map to TRBD2. V gave up 2 bases and J gave up 2 bases; unmatched junction bases: 6. CDR1 and CDR2 from the germline V gene are SGHTA and FQGNSA. The CDR3 is 16 amino acids. The CDR3 sequence: CASSLFSGRGQETQYF. CDR3 coding DNA: TGTGCCAGCAGCTTATTTAGCGGGAGAGGTCAAGAGACCCAGTACTTC.

This chain uses TRBV11-2 with TRBJ2-1; D not resolved. The CDR3 has 15 amino acids. Trimming removed 7 bases at V and 0 bases at J, with 13 bases between. CDR1 is SGHAT, CDR2 FQNNGV, per germline. The CDR3 sequence: CASTYDQSSYNEQFF. Written as DNA, the CDR3 is TGTGCCAGCACCTACGACCAGAGCTCCTACAATGAGCAGTTCTTC.

This clonotype was recorded many times. The rearrangement uses TRBV19 and TRBJ2-1, with unresolved D. Germline V gene data show CDR1 as LNHDA and CDR2 as SQIVND (reference sequence). The germline V and J ends were trimmed by 5 bases and 4 bases, with 15 bases remaining between them. The CDR3 runs 15 residues. Here the CDR3 DNA reads TGTGCCAGTAGTTCGACCTCGGGCCCTTACAATGAGCAGTTCTTC. Protein sequence: CASSSTSGPYNEQFF.

This clonotype was seen at least ten times. This chain links TRBV6-5 with TRBJ2-5, with D possibly being TRBD2 (6 bases). The germline V gene encodes CDR1 MNHEY and CDR2 SVGAGI. V was trimmed by 0 bases and J by 3 bases, leaving 11 bases between them. This CDR3 spans 15 amino acids. CDR3 amino acids: CASSYSGLREETQYF. DNA for the CDR3: TGTGCCAGCAGTTACTCGGGACTGCGGGAAGAGACCCAGTACTTC.

The genes are TRBV4-1 and TRBJ2-3; D unclear. Trimming left V 0 bases short and J 7 bases short, with 20 bases between. Germline CDR1 MGHRA, CDR2 YSYEKL. This CDR3 is 17 amino acids long. Here the CDR3 reads CASSQDSVLERSHTQYF. CDR3 DNA sequence: TGCGCCAGCAGCCAAGATTCCGTCCTTGAAAGGTCGCATACGCAGTATTTT.